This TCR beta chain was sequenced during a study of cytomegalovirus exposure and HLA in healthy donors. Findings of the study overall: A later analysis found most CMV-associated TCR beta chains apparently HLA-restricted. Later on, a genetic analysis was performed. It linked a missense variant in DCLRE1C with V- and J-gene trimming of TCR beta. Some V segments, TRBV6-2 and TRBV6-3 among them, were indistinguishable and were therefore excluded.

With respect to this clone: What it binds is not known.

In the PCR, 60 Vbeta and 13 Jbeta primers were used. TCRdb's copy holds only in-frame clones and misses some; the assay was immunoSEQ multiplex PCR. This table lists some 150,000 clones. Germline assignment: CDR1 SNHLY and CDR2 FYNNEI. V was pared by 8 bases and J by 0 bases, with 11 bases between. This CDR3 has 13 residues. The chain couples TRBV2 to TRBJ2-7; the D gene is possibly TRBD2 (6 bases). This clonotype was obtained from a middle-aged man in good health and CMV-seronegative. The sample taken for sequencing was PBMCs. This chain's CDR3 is CASGRDFSYEQYF. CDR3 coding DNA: TGTGCCAGCGGCCGGGACTTCTCCTACGAGCAGTACTTC.